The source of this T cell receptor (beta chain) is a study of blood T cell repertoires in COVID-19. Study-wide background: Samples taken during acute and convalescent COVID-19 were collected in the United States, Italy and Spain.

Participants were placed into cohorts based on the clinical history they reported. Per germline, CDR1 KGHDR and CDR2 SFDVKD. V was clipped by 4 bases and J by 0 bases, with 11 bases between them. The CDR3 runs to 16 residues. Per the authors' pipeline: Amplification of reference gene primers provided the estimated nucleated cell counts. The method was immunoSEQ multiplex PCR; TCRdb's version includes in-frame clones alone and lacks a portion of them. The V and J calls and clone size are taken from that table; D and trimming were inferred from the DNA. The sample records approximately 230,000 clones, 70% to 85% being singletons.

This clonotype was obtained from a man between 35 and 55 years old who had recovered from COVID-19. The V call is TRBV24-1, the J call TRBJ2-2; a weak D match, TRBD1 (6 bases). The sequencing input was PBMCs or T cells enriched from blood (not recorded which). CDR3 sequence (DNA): TGTGCCACCAGTGACCAGGGACACACGAACACCGGGGAGCTGTTTTTT. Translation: CATSDQGHTNTGELFF.